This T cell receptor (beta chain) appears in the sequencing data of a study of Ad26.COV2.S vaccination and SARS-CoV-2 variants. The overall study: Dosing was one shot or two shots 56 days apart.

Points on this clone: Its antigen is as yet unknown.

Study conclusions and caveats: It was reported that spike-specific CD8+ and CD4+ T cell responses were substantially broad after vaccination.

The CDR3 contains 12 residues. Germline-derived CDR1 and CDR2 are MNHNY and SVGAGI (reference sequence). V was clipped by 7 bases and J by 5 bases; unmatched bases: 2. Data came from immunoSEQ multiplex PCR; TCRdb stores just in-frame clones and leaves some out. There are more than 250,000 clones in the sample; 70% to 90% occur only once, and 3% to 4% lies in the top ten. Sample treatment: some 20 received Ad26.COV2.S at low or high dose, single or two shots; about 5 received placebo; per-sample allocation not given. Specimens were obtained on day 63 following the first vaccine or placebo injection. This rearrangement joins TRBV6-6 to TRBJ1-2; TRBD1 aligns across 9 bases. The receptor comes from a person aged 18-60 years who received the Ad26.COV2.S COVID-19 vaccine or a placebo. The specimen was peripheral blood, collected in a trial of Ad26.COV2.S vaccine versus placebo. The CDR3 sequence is CASIQGAYGYTF. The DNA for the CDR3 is TGTGCCAGCATACAGGGGGCATATGGCTACACCTTC.